One and the same sample provided the 7 T cell receptor beta chains below, sequenced in a study of T cell clonality in common variable immunodeficiency. The data were produced by immunoSEQ multiplex PCR, yet TCRdb's version contains in-frame clones alone and is incomplete. The sample was found to contain approximately 81,000 clones, and every one recurs. The specimen sequenced was peripheral blood mononuclear cells. These receptors originate from a person aged 18 to 69 in good health.

This clone has a count of ten or more. The CDR3 end is not reached by the read, which stops 3 residues before it; the germline J gene fills it in. This chain joins TRBV5-5 and TRBJ2-5; no firm D call. The germline V gene encodes CDR1 SGHKS and CDR2 YYEKEE (reference sequence). The CDR3 is 13 amino acids. Between the trimmed V and J ends, which lost 8 bases and 3 bases, there was a span of 14 bases. The CDR3 loop reads CASVEVLKETQYF. Incomplete CDR3 DNA: TGTGCCAGTGTCGAGGTGCTGAAAGAGACC.

This clone showed up many times. The sequence runs out 3 residues before the end of the CDR3; the remainder is reconstructed from the germline J gene. The chain joins TRBV30 to TRBJ2-7; 7 bases are a match to TRBD2. V gave up 1 base and J gave up 3 bases; unmatched junction bases: 6. Germline CDR1 GTSNPN, CDR2 SVGIG (reference sequence). This CDR3 has 14 amino acids. CDR3 sequence reads: CAWSEVGGVYEQYF. CDR3 DNA (partial): TGTGCCTGGAGTGAGGTGGGGGGGGTCTACGAG. Full variable domain (outside the CDR3, taken from reference TRBV30 and TRBJ2-7): SQTIHQWPATLVQPVGSPLSLECTVEGTSNPNLYWYRQAAGRGLQLLFYSVGIGQISSEVPQNLSASRPQDRQFILSSKKLLLSDSGFYLCAWSEVGGVYEQYFGPGTRLTVT.

The table lists this clone with many counts. The CDR3 end falls 3 residues outside the read, so it is completed with the germline J gene. This sequence joins TRBV19 and TRBJ2-4; 7 bases are a match to TRBD2. Germline V lookup: CDR1 LNHDA, CDR2 SQIVND (reference sequence). This CDR3 has 18 amino acids. V lost 4 bases, J lost 1 base, and 13 bases stayed unmatched. This CDR3 is CASSKAWRETVAKNIQYF. CDR3 DNA, as far as it was read: TGTGCCAGTAGTAAAGCTTGGCGGGAGACGGTTGCCAAAAACATT. Variable domain in full (rest from reference TRBV19 and TRBJ2-4): DGGITQSPKYLFRKEGQNVTLSCEQNLNHDAMYWYRQDPGQGLRLIYYSQIVNDFQKGDIAEGYSVSREKKESFPLTVTSAQKNPTAFYLCASSKAWRETVAKNIQYFGAGTRLSVL.

This clone has at least ten counts. The read stops 3 residues short of the end of the CDR3; the missing end is completed from the germline J gene. The chain couples TRBV19 to TRBJ2-5; 11 positions agree with TRBD2. V shed 5 bases, J shed 4 bases, and the junction held 9 bases outside the gene matches. CDR1 is LNHDA and CDR2 is SQIVND in the germline V gene (reference sequence). There are 16 residues in the CDR3. The CDR3 sequence is CASSASGRTGGETQYF. CDR3 DNA, as far as it was read: TGTGCCAGTAGTGCTAGCGGGAGGACCGGGGGAGAGACC.

This clone came up many times. The germline gene is not matched at one end of the junction; a read error may be the cause. The read is 3 residues too short to cover the CDR3 end, so that end is filled in from the germline J gene. The chain carries TRBV4-2 and TRBJ2-5; possibly TRBD1 for D (5 bases). Germline V lookup: CDR1 LGHNA, CDR2 YNFKEQ. The CDR3 runs 15 residues. The part of the CDR3 DNA that was read is TGCGCCAGCAGCGTTCACGACAGTGCACAAGAGACC. Its translation is CASSVHDSAQET. The whole CDR3 protein reads CASSVHDSAQETQYF.

This clone was counted at least ten times. Coverage ceases 3 residues before the CDR3 finishes, and the germline J gene fills in the end. J is TRBJ2-2 and V is TRBV20-1; TRBD2 aligns across 9 bases. V was pared by 3 bases and J by 4 bases, with 15 bases of the junction left unmatched. CDR1 and CDR2 from the germline V gene are DFQATT and SNEGSKA (reference sequence). The CDR3 runs to 18 residues. CDR3 DNA (partial): TGCAGTGCTAGGCCCCCACCGGCGGGAGGGCCGCGCACCGGGGAG. It translates to CSARPPPAGGPRTGE. The entire CDR3 is CSARPPPAGGPRTGELFF.

This clone showed up many times. The CDR3 extends 3 residues past the end of the read, so its final part is completed from the germline J gene. The genes are TRBV20-1 and TRBJ2-5; 8 bases line up with TRBD1. The CDR3 length is 14 residues. The V segment lost 2 bases and the J segment 2 bases; nucleotides outside the gene matches: 4. Germline V gene lookup returns CDR1 DFQATT and CDR2 SNEGSKA (reference sequence). The CDR3 DNA, read in part, is TGCAGTGCTAGAATGTACAGGGGGCAAGAGACC. Translating it yields CSARMYRGQET. The whole CDR3 protein is CSARMYRGQETQYF.